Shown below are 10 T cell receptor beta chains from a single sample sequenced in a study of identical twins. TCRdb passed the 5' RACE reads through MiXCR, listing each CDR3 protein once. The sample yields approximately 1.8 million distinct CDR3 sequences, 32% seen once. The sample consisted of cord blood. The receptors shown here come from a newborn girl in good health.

Here the CDR3 reads CASSYPIGEALYEQYF. The CDR3 DNA reads as TGTGCCAGCAGTTATCCCATAGGCGAGGCACTCTACGAGCAGTACTTC. The chain combines TRBV27 with TRBJ2-7; the D is unclear. There are 16 residues in the CDR3. V shed 4 bases and J shed 3 bases, with 19 bases lying between them. Per the germline V gene, CDR1 is MNHEY and CDR2 is SMNVEV (reference sequence).

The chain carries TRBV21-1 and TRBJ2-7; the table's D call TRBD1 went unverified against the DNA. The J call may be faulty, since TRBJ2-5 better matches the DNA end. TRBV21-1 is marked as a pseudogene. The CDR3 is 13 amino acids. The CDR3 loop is CANLWTVIKTQYF. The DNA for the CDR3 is TGTGCCAACCTATGGACAGTGATAAAGACCCAGTACTTC.

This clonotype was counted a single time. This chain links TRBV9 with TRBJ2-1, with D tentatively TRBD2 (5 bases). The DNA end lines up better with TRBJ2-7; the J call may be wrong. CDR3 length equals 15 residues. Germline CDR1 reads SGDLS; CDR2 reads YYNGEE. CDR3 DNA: TGTGCCAGCAGCGTAGCGACTATTTGGAGCAATGAGCAGTACTTC. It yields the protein CASSVATIWSNEQYF.

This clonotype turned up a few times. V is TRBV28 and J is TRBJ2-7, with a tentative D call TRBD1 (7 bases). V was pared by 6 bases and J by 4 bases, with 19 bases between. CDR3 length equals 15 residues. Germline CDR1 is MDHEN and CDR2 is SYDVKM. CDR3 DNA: TGTGCCAGCAGCCTAAGCGCGACAGGGACTTACGAGCAGTACTTC. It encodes CASSLSATGTYEQYF. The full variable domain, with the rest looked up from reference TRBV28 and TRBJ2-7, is DVKVTQSSRYLVKRTGEKVFLECVQDMDHENMFWYRQDPGLGLRLIYFSYDVKMKEKGDIPEGYSVSREKKERFSLILESASTNQTSMYLCASSLSATGTYEQYFGPGTRLTVT.

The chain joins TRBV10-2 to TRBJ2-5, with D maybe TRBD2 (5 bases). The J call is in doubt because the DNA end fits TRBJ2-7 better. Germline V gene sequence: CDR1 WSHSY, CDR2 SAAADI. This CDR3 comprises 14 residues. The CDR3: CASSEFGLPYEQYF. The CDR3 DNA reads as TGCGCCAGCAGTGAGTTCGGACTTCCCTACGAGCAGTACTTC.

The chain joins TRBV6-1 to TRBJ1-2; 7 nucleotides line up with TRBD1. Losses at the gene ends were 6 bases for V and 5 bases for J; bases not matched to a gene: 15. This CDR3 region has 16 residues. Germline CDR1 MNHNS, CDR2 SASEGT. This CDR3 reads CASRKWGRQGDYGYTF. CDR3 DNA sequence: TGTGCCAGCAGAAAGTGGGGTCGACAGGGTGATTATGGCTACACCTTC.

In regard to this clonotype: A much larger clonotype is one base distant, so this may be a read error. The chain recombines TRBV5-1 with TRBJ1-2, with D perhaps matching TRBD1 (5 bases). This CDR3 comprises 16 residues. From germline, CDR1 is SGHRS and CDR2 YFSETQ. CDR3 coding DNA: TGCGCCAGCAGCCTAACCCCAGAAAGTAGGGGCTATGGCTACATCTTC. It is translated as CASSLTPESRGYGYIF.

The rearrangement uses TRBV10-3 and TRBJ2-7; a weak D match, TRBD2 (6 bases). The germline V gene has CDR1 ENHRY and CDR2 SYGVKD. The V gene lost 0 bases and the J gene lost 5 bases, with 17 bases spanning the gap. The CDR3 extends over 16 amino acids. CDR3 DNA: TGTGCCATCAGTGAGTCAGTGGGGGGAGCCCTCAACGAGCAGTACTTC. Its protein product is CAISESVGGALNEQYF.

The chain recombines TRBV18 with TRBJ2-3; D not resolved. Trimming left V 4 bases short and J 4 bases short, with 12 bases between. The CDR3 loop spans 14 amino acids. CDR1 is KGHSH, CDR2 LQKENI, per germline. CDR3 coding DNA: TGTGCCAGCTCACTATGGGCCAGGTCAGATACGCAGTATTTT. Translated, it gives CASSLWARSDTQYF.

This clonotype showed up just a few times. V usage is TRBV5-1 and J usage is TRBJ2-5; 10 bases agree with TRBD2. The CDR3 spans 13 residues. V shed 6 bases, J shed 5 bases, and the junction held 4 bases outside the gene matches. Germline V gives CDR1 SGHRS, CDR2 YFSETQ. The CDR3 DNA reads TGCGCCAGCACAGGGACTAGCGATGAGACCCAGTACTTC. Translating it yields CASTGTSDETQYF.